The rows below give T cell receptor beta chains drawn from one sample of a study of T-cell memory formation after mild COVID-19. In TCRdb, the 5' RACE reads were re-called with MiXCR into one record per CDR3 protein. The sample holds about 620,000 distinct CDR3 sequences, approximately 18% seen once. Sequencing input: PBMCs or a T cell subset sorted from them (not recorded which). These receptors came from an adult woman who had mild COVID-19 (a few samples of this study predate the infection). Cell type and time point are not known. The CDR3 runs from the conserved cysteine through the conserved F or W. Fields, in order: D gene, clone size, V gene, J gene, CDR3 protein, CDR3 DNA. The D gene is left open where the match is weak. For some rows the clone size is stated as once, few or many, or as a class when expanded; others skip it.

.,.,TRBV14,TRBJ1-1,CASSIWGNTEAFF,TGTGCCAGCAGTATCTGGGGGAACACTGAAGCTTTCTTT
TRBD1,.,TRBV5-1,TRBJ1-6,CASSRGTGGESPLHF,TGCGCCAGCAGCCGAGGGACAGGGGGTGAATCACCCCTCCACTTT
.,.,TRBV4-2,TRBJ1-2,CASSQDYKTGYTF,TGTGCCAGCAGCCAAGATTACAAGACTGGCTACACCTTC
.,.,TRBV7-9,TRBJ2-1,CASSHRVQTYNEQFF,TGTGCCAGCAGCCACAGGGTTCAGACCTACAATGAGCAGTTCTTC
.,.,TRBV7-2,TRBJ2-3,CASSHRPGSSTDTQYF,TGTGCCAGCAGTCATCGTCCGGGGTCAAGCACAGATACGCAGTATTTT
TRBD2,few,TRBV12-3/TRBV12-4,TRBJ2-1,CASRHSGRGPHEQFF,TGTGCCAGCAGACATAGCGGGAGGGGGCCCCATGAGCAGTTCTTC
.,.,TRBV12-3/TRBV12-4,TRBJ1-4,CASSPFGGAGEKLFF,TGTGCCAGCAGCCCATTCGGGGGGGCCGGTGAAAAACTGTTTTTT
.,.,TRBV7-9,TRBJ2-7,CASSFAGRSYEQYF,TGTGCCAGCAGCTTCGCAGGGAGGAGCTACGAGCAGTACTTC
.,.,TRBV18,TRBJ1-2,CASSPLDVEHGYTF,TGTGCCAGCTCACCACTTGACGTGGAGCATGGCTACACCTTC
.,few,TRBV5-1,TRBJ2-1,CASSLGDMEQFF,TGCGCCAGCAGCTTGGGGGACATGGAGCAGTTCTTC
.,.,TRBV10-3,TRBJ1-1,CAIKRQGNTEAFF,TGTGCCATCAAACGGCAGGGGAACACTGAAGCTTTCTTT
TRBD2,.,TRBV9,TRBJ2-5,CASSYSGGWSETQYF,TGTGCCAGCAGCTATAGCGGGGGGTGGTCGGAGACCCAGTACTTC
TRBD2,many,TRBV20-1,TRBJ2-1,CSARAHSSGENEQFF,TGCAGTGCTAGAGCTCATTCTAGCGGGGAGAATGAGCAGTTCTTC
TRBD1,few,TRBV9,TRBJ2-1,CASSAGQGANNEQFF,TGTGCCAGCAGCGCGGGACAGGGGGCGAACAATGAGCAGTTCTTC
.,.,TRBV10-3,TRBJ2-3,CAIQGEDGTDTQYF,TGTGCCATTCAGGGGGAGGACGGCACAGATACGCAGTATTTT
.,.,TRBV5-1,TRBJ2-7,CASSLGQLQGEQYF,TGCGCCAGCAGCCTAGGGCAGTTACAAGGCGAGCAGTACTTC
.,many,TRBV7-3,TRBJ2-1,CASSPGSGYNEQFF,TGTGCCAGCAGTCCCGGGTCAGGCTACAATGAGCAGTTCTTC
TRBD2,.,TRBV5-1,TRBJ2-7,CASSANRLSGSYEQYF,TGCGCCAGCAGCGCGAATCGATTGAGCGGGAGCTACGAGCAGTACTTC
.,.,TRBV12-3/TRBV12-4,TRBJ2-5,CASKPFRRTAEETQYF,TGTGCCAGCAAACCCTTCCGTCGGACCGCCGAAGAGACCCAGTACTTC
.,.,TRBV6-1,TRBJ2-3,CASWTGITDTQYF,TGTGCCAGTTGGACGGGGATCACAGATACGCAGTATTTT
TRBD1,.,TRBV7-6,TRBJ2-7,CASSPGTGHDEQYF,TGTGCCAGCAGCCCCGGGACAGGGCACGACGAGCAGTACTTC
TRBD2,few,TRBV11-1,TRBJ2-1,CASSPLAGGIYEQFF,TGTGCCAGCAGTCCACTAGCGGGAGGGATCTATGAGCAGTTCTTC
TRBD1,few,TRBV18,TRBJ2-1,CASSPPPPGQNSYNEQFF,TGTGCCAGCTCACCGCCCCCCCCGGGACAGAACTCCTACAATGAGCAGTTCTTC
TRBD1,.,TRBV20-1,TRBJ1-6,CSAGTANSPLHF,TGCAGTGCGGGGACAGCTAATTCACCCCTCCACTTT